The 28 T cell receptor beta chains listed next were all sequenced from one sample in a study of identifying expanded T cells in peripheral blood. The assay was immunoSEQ multiplex PCR, and TCRdb's table has in-frame clones only and misses some. The profile shows 100,000 to 150,000 clones, 75% to 90% of them singletons. The specimen sequenced was blood. The receptors come from a person between 18 and 75 years old in good health.

V is TRBV27 and J is TRBJ1-1, with no clear D. Germline V gene lookup returns CDR1 MNHEY and CDR2 SMNVEV (reference sequence). V lost 3 bases and J lost 1, with 12 bases in between. The length of the CDR3 is 15 residues. CDR3 in DNA: TGTGCCAGCAGTTTTAGCCGTGTGTCGAACACTGAAGCTTTCTTT. Amino acids: CASSFSRVSNTEAFF.

In this sample, this clone turned up once. The rearrangement uses TRBV9 and TRBJ1-1, with D hard to call. The germline gives CDR1 SGDLS, CDR2 YYNGEE. Deletions cut 4 bases from V and 11 bases from J, with 18 bases between. The CDR3 length is 13 residues. The CDR3 nucleotides read TGTGCCAGCAGCTTAGGGCCCTCACAATGGGCTTTCTTT. It is translated as CASSLGPSQWAFF. Supplemented by reference TRBV9 and TRBJ1-1, the full variable domain reads DSGVTQTPKHLITATGQRVTLRCSPRSGDLSVYWYQQSLDQGLQFLIQYYNGEERAKGNILERFSAQQFPDLHSELNLSSLELGDSALYFCASSLGPSQWAFFGQGTRLTVV.

This chain links TRBV7-2 with TRBJ1-3, with D unclear. The CDR3 totals 14 residues. Between the trimmed V and J ends, which lost 5 bases and 0 bases, there was a span of 8 bases. Germline assignment: CDR1 SGHTA and CDR2 FQGNSA. CDR3 sequence reads: CASSLSLSGNTIYF. The CDR3 DNA is TGTGCCAGCAGCCTTTCCCTCTCTGGAAACACCATATATTTT.

This chain connects TRBV4-1 to TRBJ1-1; D is perhaps TRBD1 (5 bases). The CDR3 loop spans 15 amino acids. V was shortened by 0 bases and J by 2 bases, with 10 bases between the two germline ends. Per germline, CDR1 MGHRA and CDR2 YSYEKL. The CDR3 coding sequence is TGCGCCAGCAGCCAAGATCGGGGGGGAAACACTGAAGCTTTCTTT. It codes for CASSQDRGGNTEAFF.

DNA of the CDR3: TGTGCCAGTAGTGTCCGAAATCCTCTCTATGGCTACACCTTC. Translated: CASSVRNPLYGYTF. This sequence joins TRBV19 and TRBJ1-2; D gene ambiguous. From germline, CDR1 is LNHDA and CDR2 SQIVND (reference sequence). The CDR3 has 14 amino acids. V was shortened by 5 bases and J by 4 bases, with 14 bases between the two germline ends.

The chain links TRBV14 to TRBJ1-2; maybe TRBD1 (5 bases). In germline, CDR1 is SGHDN, CDR2 FVKESK. V gave up 4 bases and J gave up 8 bases, with 17 bases separating them. The CDR3 loop spans 14 amino acids. The CDR3 bases are TGTGCCAGCAGCCTCACGGGACTTCGGCTCGGCTACACCTTC. It specifies CASSLTGLRLGYTF.

The genes are TRBV19 and TRBJ2-3; 8 positions match TRBD1. The CDR3 is 15 amino acids. CDR1 is LNHDA and CDR2 is SQIVND in the germline V gene (reference sequence). J gave up 4 bases and V 7 bases, and 10 bases lay outside the gene matches. The CDR3 nucleotides are TGTGCCAGTAACCCCTCGGGACAGGCAGCAGATACGCAGTATTTT. Protein sequence: CASNPSGQAADTQYF.

The V and J genes are TRBV30 and TRBJ2-3; 7 bases agree with TRBD1. The germline V gene encodes CDR1 GTSNPN and CDR2 SVGIG (reference sequence). This CDR3 has 16 residues. V gave up 2 bases and J gave up 3 bases; unmatched junction bases: 11. The CDR3 DNA follows: TGTGCCTGGAGTAGGGCCCGAAGGGGGCTGACAGATACGCAGTATTTT. Translation: CAWSRARRGLTDTQYF.

This chain links TRBV5-1 with TRBJ2-1, with TRBD2 matching 8 bases. This CDR3 is built from 17 residues. From germline, CDR1 is SGHRS and CDR2 YFSETQ. V was clipped by 2 bases and J by 3 bases; unmatched bases: 10. CDR3 coding DNA: TGCGCCAGCAGCTTCCCGGTCGGGGGGGGGCGCTACAATGAGCAGTTCTTC. Encoded protein: CASSFPVGGGRYNEQFF.

V and J are TRBV14 and TRBJ2-2; D might be TRBD1 (5 bases). V lost 6 bases to trimming and J lost 6 bases, with 14 bases between them. This CDR3 region has 14 residues. Germline V gives CDR1 SGHDN, CDR2 FVKESK. The DNA of the CDR3 is TGTGCCAGCAGTGCGGCAGGGTCATCCGGGGAGCTGTTTTTT. Translation gives CASSAAGSSGELFF. The complete variable domain, with remaining parts taken from reference TRBV14 and TRBJ2-2, reads EAGVTQFPSHSVIEKGQTVTLRCDPISGHDNLYWYRRVMGKEIKFLLHFVKESKQDESGMPNNRFLAERTGGTYSTLKVQPAELEDSGVYFCASSAAGSSGELFFGEGSRLTVL.

In its sample, this clone was seen once. The rearrangement uses TRBV5-5 and TRBJ2-3; D remains unclear. Between the trimmed V and J ends, which lost 0 bases and 1 base, there was a span of 6 bases. In germline, CDR1 is SGHKS, CDR2 YYEKEE (reference sequence). This CDR3 comprises 14 residues. The CDR3: CASSLALGTDTQYF. The CDR3 bases are TGTGCCAGCAGCTTGGCCCTCGGCACAGATACGCAGTATTTT. Based on the CDR3 plus reference TRBV5-5 and TRBJ2-3, the full variable domain is DAGVTQSPTHLIKTRGQQVTLRCSPISGHKSVSWYQQVLGQGPQFIFQYYEKEERGRGNFPDRFSARQFPNYSSELNVNALLLGDSALYLCASSLALGTDTQYFGPGTRLTVL.

The chain uses TRBV5-4 and TRBJ2-5, with D possibly matching TRBD1 (5 bases). The CDR3 is 14 amino acids. Trimming took 1 base from V and 2 from J, leaving 9 bases between them. The germline CDR1 and CDR2 sequences are SGHNT and YYREEE (reference sequence). CDR3 sequence: CASSLIDRQETQYF. DNA for the CDR3: TGTGCCAGCAGCTTGATCGACAGACAAGAGACCCAGTACTTC. The complete variable domain, with remaining parts taken from reference TRBV5-4 and TRBJ2-5, reads ETGVTQSPTHLIKTRGQQVTLRCSSQSGHNTVSWYQQALGQGPQFIFQYYREEENGRGNFPPRFSGLQFPNYSSELNVNALELDDSALYLCASSLIDRQETQYFGPGTRLLVL.

The chain joins TRBV21-1 to TRBJ1-3. TRBV21-1 constitutes a pseudogene. The CDR3 extends over 16 amino acids. The CDR3 loop reads CASSVSLQHARNTIYF. CDR3 sequence (DNA): TGTGCCAGCAGCGTCTCGCTACAACACGCACGAAACACCATATATTTT.

The chain has TRBV6-6 and TRBJ2-3; 13 bases match TRBD2. CDR3 length: 16 residues. The junction had 4 bases not matched to a gene; V was cut back by 6 bases and J by 1 base. Germline CDR1 MNHNY, CDR2 SVGAGI (reference sequence). The CDR3 DNA sequence: TGTGCCAGCAGCGCAGGACTAGCGGGGGGCACAGATACGCAGTATTTT. Its translation: CASSAGLAGGTDTQYF.

The chain employs TRBV6-5 and TRBJ1-5; D gene ambiguous. CDR3 length: 13 residues. Germline V gene data show CDR1 as MNHEY and CDR2 as SVGAGI. V lost 0 bases and J 7 bases, leaving 7 bases between the germline ends. The CDR3 region has the DNA TGTGCCAGCAGTTACTCCCCCGGCCAGCCCCAGCATTTT. It is translated as CASSYSPGQPQHF.

The rearrangement joins TRBV5-1 to TRBJ1-1, with D possibly matching TRBD1 (5 bases). The CDR3 length is 15 residues. The V gene lost 4 bases and the J gene lost 5 bases, with 18 bases spanning the gap. Per germline, CDR1 SGHRS and CDR2 YFSETQ. CDR3 DNA sequence: TGCGCCAGCAGCCCGGCGCCGGGGGGAGGAACTGAAGCTTTCTTT. This translates into CASSPAPGGGTEAFF.

The rearrangement joins TRBV30 to TRBJ1-2, with 11 bases that match TRBD1. The CDR3 spans 15 residues. The germline CDR1 and CDR2 sequences are GTSNPN and SVGIG (reference sequence). V was clipped by 3 bases and J by 4 bases; unmatched bases: 7. CDR3 nucleotide sequence: TGTGCCTGGAGGGCCCCGGGACAGGGGGTCTATGGCTACACCTTC. This codes for CAWRAPGQGVYGYTF.

The gene calls are TRBV6-1 and TRBJ2-3, with D tentatively TRBD2 (6 bases). Per the germline V gene, CDR1 is MNHNS and CDR2 is SASEGT. CDR3 length: 12 amino acids. Trimming left V 2 bases short and J 9 bases short, with 9 bases between. The CDR3: CASSESGGTQYF. As DNA, the CDR3 is TGTGCCAGCAGTGAAAGTGGGGGGACGCAGTATTTT.

The V call is TRBV6-1, the J call TRBJ2-2; D is unresolved. Germline CDR1 reads MNHNS; CDR2 reads SASEGT. V was pared by 8 bases and J by 2 bases, with 12 bases between. CDR3 length: 14 residues. The CDR3 protein is CASDKGANTGELFF. In DNA, the CDR3 is TGTGCCAGCGATAAGGGCGCTAACACCGGGGAGCTGTTTTTT.

The chain uses TRBV6-5 and TRBJ1-1; D unclear. The V end was cut by 4 bases, the J end by 1 base, with 16 bases between. CDR3 length: 16 residues. The germline gives CDR1 MNHEY, CDR2 SVGAGI. CDR3 in DNA: TGTGCCAGCAGTTCAAGACCCCAAAGGGAGAACACTGAAGCTTTCTTT. This codes for CASSSRPQRENTEAFF.

This rearrangement joins TRBV9 to TRBJ2-5, with a weak D call TRBD1 (5 bases). The CDR3 runs to 14 residues. V was clipped by 4 bases and J by 4 bases, with 14 bases between them. Germline V gene lookup returns CDR1 SGDLS and CDR2 YYNGEE. In nucleotides, the CDR3 is TGTGCCAGCAGCTCCCGACAGATCGGAGAGACCCAGTACTTC. Translation: CASSSRQIGETQYF.

This rearrangement joins TRBV19 to TRBJ1-2; possible D gene TRBD1, 5 bases. Trimming shortened V by 7 bases and J by 3 bases, and 21 bases separated the two germline ends. Germline CDR1 LNHDA, CDR2 SQIVND (reference sequence). The CDR3 runs to 16 residues. Here the CDR3 reads CASMGEEGGLDYGYTF. The DNA of the CDR3 is TGTGCCAGTATGGGGGAGGAAGGCGGTCTCGACTATGGCTACACCTTC.

The chain recombines TRBV11-3 with TRBJ2-4; D is uncertain. The V end was cut by 2 bases, the J end by 1 base, with 12 bases between. The germline CDR1 and CDR2 sequences are SGHNT and YENEEA. The CDR3 consists of 16 residues. CDR3 residues: CASSLMPQGAKNIQYF. The DNA of the CDR3 is TGTGCCAGCAGCTTAATGCCTCAAGGGGCCAAAAACATTCAGTACTTC.

This clone has just one count. The chain carries TRBV5-1 and TRBJ2-6; 10 nucleotides match TRBD1. Germline-derived CDR1 and CDR2 are SGHRS and YFSETQ. Germline trimming cut 0 bases from V and 4 bases from J; bases unmatched to any gene: 7. CDR3 length: 18 amino acids. This CDR3 reads CASSLVGTGAGGANVLTF. DNA for the CDR3: TGCGCCAGCAGCTTGGTGGGGACAGGGGCCGGCGGGGCCAACGTCCTGACTTTC.

CDR3 DNA sequence: TGTGCCAGCACCCGAAGGACAGGGCTCACTGAAGCTTTCTTT. Translated: CASTRRTGLTEAFF. The chain has TRBV27 and TRBJ1-1; 8 nucleotides match TRBD1. V was pared by 7 bases and J by 4 bases, with 8 bases of the junction left unmatched. The CDR3 sequence is 14 residues long. The germline gives CDR1 MNHEY, CDR2 SMNVEV (reference sequence).

The chain couples TRBV28 to TRBJ1-1; 12 bases agree with TRBD1. Germline CDR1 is MDHEN and CDR2 is SYDVKM. The CDR3 is 16 residues long. J lost 5 bases, V lost 6 bases, and 10 bases had no gene match. CDR3 in DNA: TGTGCCAGCAGAACCGGGACAGGGGGCTTGTGGACTGAAGCTTTCTTT. Residues: CASRTGTGGLWTEAFF.

The DNA for the CDR3 is TGCGCCAGCAGCCAAGAAACTGTGACCACAGGCAGAGAATTAGAGACCCAGTACTTC. Its protein is CASSQETVTTGRELETQYF. This chain joins TRBV4-1 and TRBJ2-5; D possibly corresponds to TRBD1 (5 bases). V was cut by 0 bases and J by 4 bases, with 24 bases left in between. Germline CDR1 is MGHRA and CDR2 is YSYEKL. The CDR3 is made up of 19 amino acids.

The gene calls are TRBV5-8 and TRBJ1-3, with D unresolved. Germline CDR1 and CDR2: SGHTS and YDEGEE. V shed 4 bases and J shed 4 bases, with 12 bases lying between them. The CDR3 runs 14 residues. This CDR3 reads CASSQPARGNTIYF. CDR3 sequence (DNA): TGTGCCAGCAGCCAACCCGCTAGGGGAAACACCATATATTTT.